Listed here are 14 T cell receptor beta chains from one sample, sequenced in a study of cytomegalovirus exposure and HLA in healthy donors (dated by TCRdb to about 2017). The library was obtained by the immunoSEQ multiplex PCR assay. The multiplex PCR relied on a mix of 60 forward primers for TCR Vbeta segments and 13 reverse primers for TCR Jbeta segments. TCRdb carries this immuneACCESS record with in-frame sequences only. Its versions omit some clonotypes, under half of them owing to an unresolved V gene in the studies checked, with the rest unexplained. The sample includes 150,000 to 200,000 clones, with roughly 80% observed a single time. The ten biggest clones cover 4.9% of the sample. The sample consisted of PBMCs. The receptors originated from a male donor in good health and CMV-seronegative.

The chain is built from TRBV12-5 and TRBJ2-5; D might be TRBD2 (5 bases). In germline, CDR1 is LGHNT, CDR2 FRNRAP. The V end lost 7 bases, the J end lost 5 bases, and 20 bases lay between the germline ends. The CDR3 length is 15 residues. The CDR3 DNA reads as TGTGCTAGTGCCTCGGACTCCCGCAGGCCCGAGACCCAGTACTTC. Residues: CASASDSRRPETQYF.

The CDR3, as DNA: TGTGCCAGCAGCGACCGGGACTATCCCTACGAGCAGTACTTC. It yields the protein CASSDRDYPYEQYF. The chain employs TRBV9 and TRBJ2-7; 7 bases agree with TRBD2. Germline lookup yields CDR1 SGDLS and CDR2 YYNGEE. The CDR3 runs 14 residues. With 3 bases clipped from V and 2 bases from J, the junction kept 5 bases outside the gene matches.

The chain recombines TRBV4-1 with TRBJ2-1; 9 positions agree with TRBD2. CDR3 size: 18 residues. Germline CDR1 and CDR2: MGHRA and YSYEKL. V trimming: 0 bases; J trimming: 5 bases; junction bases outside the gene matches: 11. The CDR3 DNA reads TGCGCCAGCAGCCAAGATCCTTCAAGAGCGGGAGGAGACAATGAGCAGTTCTTC. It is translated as CASSQDPSRAGGDNEQFF.

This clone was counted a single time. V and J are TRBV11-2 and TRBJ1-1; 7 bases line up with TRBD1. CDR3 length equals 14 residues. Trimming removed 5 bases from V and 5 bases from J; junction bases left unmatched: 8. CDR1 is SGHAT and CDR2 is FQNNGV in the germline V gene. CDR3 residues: CASSPTGRGTEAFF. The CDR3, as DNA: TGTGCCAGCAGCCCGACAGGGAGAGGTACTGAAGCTTTCTTT.

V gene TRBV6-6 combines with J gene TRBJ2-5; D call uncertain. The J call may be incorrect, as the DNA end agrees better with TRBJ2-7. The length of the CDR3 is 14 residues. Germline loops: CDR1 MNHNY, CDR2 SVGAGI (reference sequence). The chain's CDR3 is CASSEAESSYEQYF. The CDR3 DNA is TGTGCCAGCAGCGAGGCCGAGAGCTCCTACGAGCAGTACTTC.

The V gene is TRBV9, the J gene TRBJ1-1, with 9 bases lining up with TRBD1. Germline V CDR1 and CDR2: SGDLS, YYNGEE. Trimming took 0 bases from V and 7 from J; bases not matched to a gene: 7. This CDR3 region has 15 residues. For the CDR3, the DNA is TGTGCCAGCAGCGTAGGCACCGGGACAGGGCGTGAAGCTTTCTTT. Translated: CASSVGTGTGREAFF.

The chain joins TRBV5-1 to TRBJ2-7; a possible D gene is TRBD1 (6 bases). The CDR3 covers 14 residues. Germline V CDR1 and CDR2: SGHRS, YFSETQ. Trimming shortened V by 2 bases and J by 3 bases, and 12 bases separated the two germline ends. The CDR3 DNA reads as TGCGCCAGCAGCTTAGGGGGAGTCGGCTACGAGCAGTACTTC. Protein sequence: CASSLGGVGYEQYF.

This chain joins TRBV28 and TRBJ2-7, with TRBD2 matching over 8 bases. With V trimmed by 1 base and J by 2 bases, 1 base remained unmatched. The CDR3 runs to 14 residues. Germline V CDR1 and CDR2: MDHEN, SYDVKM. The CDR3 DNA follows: TGTGCCAGCAGTTTATCGGGACTAGCCTACGAGCAGTACTTC. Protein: CASSLSGLAYEQYF.

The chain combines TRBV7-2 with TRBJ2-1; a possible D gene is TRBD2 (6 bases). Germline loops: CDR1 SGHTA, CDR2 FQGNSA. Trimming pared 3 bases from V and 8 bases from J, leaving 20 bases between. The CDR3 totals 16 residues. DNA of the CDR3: TGTGCCAGCAGCTTGATGGTGACTAGTCCGCGGGATGAGCAGTTCTTC. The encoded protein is CASSLMVTSPRDEQFF.

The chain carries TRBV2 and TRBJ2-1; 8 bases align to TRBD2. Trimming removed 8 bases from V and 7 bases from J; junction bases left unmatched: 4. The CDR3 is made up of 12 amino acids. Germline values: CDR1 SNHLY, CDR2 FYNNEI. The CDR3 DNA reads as TGTGCCAGCCTACCGGGGGGGAATGAGCAGTTCTTC. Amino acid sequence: CASLPGGNEQFF. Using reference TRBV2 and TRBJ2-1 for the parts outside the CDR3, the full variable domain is EPEVTQTPSHQVTQMGQEVILRCVPISNHLYFYWYRQILGQKVEFLVSFYNNEISEKSEIFDDQFSVERPDGSNFTLKIRSTKLEDSAMYFCASLPGGNEQFFGPGTRLTVL.

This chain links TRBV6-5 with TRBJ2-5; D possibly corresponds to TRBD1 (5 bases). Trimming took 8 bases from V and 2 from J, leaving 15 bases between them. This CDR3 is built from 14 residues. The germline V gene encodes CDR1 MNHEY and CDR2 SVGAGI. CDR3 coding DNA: TGTGCCAGCCGACCTAGTTCAGGGCAAGAGACCCAGTACTTC. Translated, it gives CASRPSSGQETQYF.

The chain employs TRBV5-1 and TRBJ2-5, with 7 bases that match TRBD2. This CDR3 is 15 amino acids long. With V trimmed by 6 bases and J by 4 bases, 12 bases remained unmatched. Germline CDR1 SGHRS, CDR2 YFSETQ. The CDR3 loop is CASTKDGGLRETQYF. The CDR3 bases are TGCGCCAGCACCAAAGATGGGGGACTACGAGAGACCCAGTACTTC.

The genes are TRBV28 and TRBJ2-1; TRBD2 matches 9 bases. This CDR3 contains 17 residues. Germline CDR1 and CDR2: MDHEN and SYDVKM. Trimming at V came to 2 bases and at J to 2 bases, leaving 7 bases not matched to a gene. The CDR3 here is CASSLRSGSKPYNEQFF. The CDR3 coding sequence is TGTGCCAGCAGTTTACGTAGCGGGAGTAAGCCCTACAATGAGCAGTTCTTC.

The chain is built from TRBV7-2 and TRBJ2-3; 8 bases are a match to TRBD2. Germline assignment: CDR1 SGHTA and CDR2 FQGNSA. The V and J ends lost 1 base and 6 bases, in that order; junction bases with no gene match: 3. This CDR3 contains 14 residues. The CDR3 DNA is TGTGCCAGCAGCTTAGGCGGGAGGAGCGATACGCAGTATTTT. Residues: CASSLGGRSDTQYF.